This entry is about one T cell receptor beta chain. Sequencing used immunoSEQ multiplex PCR; TCRdb keeps in-frame clones, though not all of them. The data contain 100,000 to 150,000 clones, about 82% of them singletons. This sample is part of a study of blood T cell repertoires in COVID-19. Study-wide background: The origin of the acute and convalescent COVID-19 samples was the United States, Italy and Spain.

This CDR3 comprises 15 residues. With V trimmed by 4 bases and J by 2 bases, 3 bases remained unmatched. In germline, CDR1 is LGHNA, CDR2 YNFKEQ. The sequenced material came from peripheral blood. The chain carries TRBV4-2 and TRBJ2-5; 11 bases fit TRBD2. The TCR originated in a human donor in a cohort sampled during active COVID-19. The CDR3 spells CASSPGTSGQETQYF. The CDR3 DNA is TGTGCCAGCAGCCCGGGGACTAGCGGACAAGAGACCCAGTACTTC.